The table lists the clone carrying this TCR beta chain with a count of one. Its antigen is not identified. The data were produced by immunoSEQ multiplex PCR, yet TCRdb's version contains in-frame clones alone and is incomplete. The data show some 87,000 clones, 80% seen once. V lost 1 base to trimming and J lost 0 bases, with 8 bases between them. The CDR3 loop spans 15 amino acids. Germline V gives CDR1 SGHNT, CDR2 YYREEE (reference sequence). Single viable CD3+CD4+CD8-CD45RO+ cells were sorted as the memory CD4+ T cells. The entry originates in a study of memory CD4+ T cells and cytomegalovirus serostatus. Study overall: Healthy Belgian adult donors included about 10 CMV-positive and 24 CMV-negative people. The study's findings and limits: Each of some 67 CMV-associated TCRbeta sequences occurred in one to five individuals.

What was sequenced was memory CD4+ T cells from blood. The rearrangement links TRBV5-4 to TRBJ2-1, with D uncertain. The receptor comes from an adult in good health and CMV-seropositive. CDR3 DNA sequence: TGTGCCAGCAGCTTGACAGCCACCTCCTACAATGAGCAGTTCTTC. This encodes CASSLTATSYNEQFF. Variable domain in full (rest from reference TRBV5-4 and TRBJ2-1): ETGVTQSPTHLIKTRGQQVTLRCSSQSGHNTVSWYQQALGQGPQFIFQYYREEENGRGNFPPRFSGLQFPNYSSELNVNALELDDSALYLCASSLTATSYNEQFFGPGTRLTVL.